These 10 T cell receptor beta chains were sequenced from one sample in a study of cytomegalovirus exposure and HLA in healthy donors. 60 Vbeta and 13 Jbeta primers were used in PCR. The assay was immunoSEQ multiplex PCR, and TCRdb's table has in-frame clones only and misses some. The sample holds about 90,000 clones, about 73% seen once. What was sequenced was PBMCs. The receptors were gathered from a woman aged 45 to 65 in good health and CMV-seropositive.

This sequence joins TRBV30 and TRBJ2-5, with a weak D call TRBD1 (7 bases). The CDR3 sequence is 16 residues long. The germline V gene encodes CDR1 GTSNPN and CDR2 SVGIG (reference sequence). V was clipped by 3 bases and J by 1 base, with 18 bases between them. The CDR3 bases are TGTGCCTGGAGCGGTGGGGCAGGGGGGTTCCAAGAGACCCAGTACTTC. It translates to CAWSGGAGGFQETQYF.

The rearrangement links TRBV7-2 to TRBJ2-7, with TRBD2 identical over 7 bases. Unmatched junction bases numbered 8, after V lost 3 bases and J lost 6 bases. The CDR3 loop spans 14 amino acids. From germline, CDR1 is SGHTA and CDR2 FQGNSA. The CDR3 DNA sequence: TGTGCCAGCAGCTTGGGGGGGTCGTTGCTCGAGCAGTACTTC. Its translation is CASSLGGSLLEQYF.

The V and J genes are TRBV27 and TRBJ1-4; 7 positions match TRBD1. Per the germline V gene, CDR1 is MNHEY and CDR2 is SMNVEV (reference sequence). This CDR3 is 15 amino acids long. J gave up 13 bases and V 4 bases, and 15 bases lay outside the gene matches. DNA of the CDR3: TGTGCCAGCAGTTCCCACGACAGGGAGATACCTAGACTGTTTTTT. This sequence encodes CASSSHDREIPRLFF.

The count of this clone is one. The J gene is TRBJ2-1, the V gene TRBV4-2; 12 bases are a match to TRBD2. This CDR3 contains 16 residues. The germline V gene has CDR1 LGHNA and CDR2 YNFKEQ. J was trimmed by 9 bases and V by 1 base; bases with no gene match: 7. The CDR3 DNA follows: TGTGCCAGCAGCCAAGGTACTAGCGGGAGGTACTCTGAGCAGTTCTTC. It translates to CASSQGTSGRYSEQFF.

The genes are TRBV2 and TRBJ2-7; D call uncertain. V was pared by 7 bases and J by 6 bases, with 13 bases between. CDR3 size: 12 residues. CDR1 is SNHLY and CDR2 is FYNNEI in the germline V gene. This CDR3 reads CASTDRPSEQYF. The CDR3 DNA reads as TGTGCCAGCACTGATCGTCCGAGCGAGCAGTACTTC.

V usage is TRBV11-2 and J usage is TRBJ2-5, with D perhaps matching TRBD1 (5 bases). The germline V and J ends were trimmed by 4 bases and 6 bases, with 12 bases remaining between them. From germline, CDR1 is SGHAT and CDR2 FQNNGV. This CDR3 contains 13 residues. CDR3 sequence (DNA): TGTGCCAGCAGCTGGAGACTGGGGCAGACCCAGTACTTC. Its translation: CASSWRLGQTQYF.

CDR3 region: CASSESGRRAQYF. The DNA of the CDR3 is TGCGCCAGCAGTGAGTCAGGCCGCCGGGCCCAGTACTTC. The gene calls are TRBV10-1 and TRBJ2-5, with D unclear. Germline V gene data show CDR1 as WNHNN and CDR2 as SYGVQD (reference sequence). This CDR3 is 13 amino acids long. V shed 0 bases and J shed 9 bases, with 11 bases lying between them.

Concerning this clone itself: The CDR3 carries no conserved terminal phenylalanine or tryptophan, so it likely arises from a read error. The genes are TRBV28 and TRBJ1-2; D unresolved. The CDR3 covers 15 residues. Trimming removed 5 bases from V and 4 bases from J, with 17 bases in between. Per the germline V gene, CDR1 is MDHEN and CDR2 is SYDVKM. CDR3 in amino acids: CASSPPLPVGYGYTL. As DNA, the CDR3 is TGTGCCAGCAGTCCTCCGCTTCCGGTGGGCTATGGCTACACCCTC.

This clone was observed a few times. The chain employs TRBV6-6 and TRBJ2-1, with D possibly TRBD1 on 9 matching bases. There are 15 residues in the CDR3. The germline CDR1 and CDR2 sequences are MNHNY and SVGAGI (reference sequence). The V gene lost 11 bases and the J gene lost 7 bases, with 24 bases spanning the gap. CDR3 nucleotide sequence: TGTGCCCCCCGGGGGGGGGACAGGGAGAGGAATGAGCAGTTCTTC. Translating it yields CAPRGGDRERNEQFF.

The chain employs TRBV4-2 and TRBJ1-1; 8 nucleotides match TRBD1. Germline trimming cut 1 base from V and 3 bases from J; bases unmatched to any gene: 4. CDR3 length: 15 residues. Germline V gene data show CDR1 as LGHNA and CDR2 as YNFKEQ. CDR3 DNA: TGTGCCAGCAGCCAAGTGGCAGGGGGCTACACTGAAGCTTTCTTT. As protein: CASSQVAGGYTEAFF.